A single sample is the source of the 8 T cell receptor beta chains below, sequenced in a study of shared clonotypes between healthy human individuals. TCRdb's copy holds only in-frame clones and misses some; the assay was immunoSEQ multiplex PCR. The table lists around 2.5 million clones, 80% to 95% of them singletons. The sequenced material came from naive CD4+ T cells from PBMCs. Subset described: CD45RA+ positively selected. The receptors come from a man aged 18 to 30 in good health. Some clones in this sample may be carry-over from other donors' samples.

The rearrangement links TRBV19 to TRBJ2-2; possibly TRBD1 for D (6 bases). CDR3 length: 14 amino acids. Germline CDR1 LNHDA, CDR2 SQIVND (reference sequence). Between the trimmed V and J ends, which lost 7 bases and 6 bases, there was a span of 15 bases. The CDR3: CASTWTRGPGELFF. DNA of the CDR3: TGTGCCAGTACGTGGACCAGGGGACCCGGGGAGCTGTTTTTT.

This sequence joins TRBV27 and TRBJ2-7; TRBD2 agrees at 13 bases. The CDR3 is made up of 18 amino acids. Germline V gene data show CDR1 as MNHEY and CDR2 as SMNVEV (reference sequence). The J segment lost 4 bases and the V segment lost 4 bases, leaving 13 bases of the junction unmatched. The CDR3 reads CASSSHPPTSGRAYEQYF. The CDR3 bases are TGTGCCAGCAGTTCTCACCCGCCTACTAGCGGGAGGGCATACGAGCAGTACTTC.

The CDR3 nucleotides read TGCGCCAGCAGCCAAGATCCTAGTCAGGGGGCGTATGAGCCCATATATTTT. Its translation is CASSQDPSQGAYEPIYF. The chain employs TRBV4-1 and TRBJ1-3; 8 bases line up with TRBD1. The CDR3 contains 17 residues. Germline V gene sequence: CDR1 MGHRA, CDR2 YSYEKL. V lost 0 bases and J lost 11; bases outside the gene matches: 15.

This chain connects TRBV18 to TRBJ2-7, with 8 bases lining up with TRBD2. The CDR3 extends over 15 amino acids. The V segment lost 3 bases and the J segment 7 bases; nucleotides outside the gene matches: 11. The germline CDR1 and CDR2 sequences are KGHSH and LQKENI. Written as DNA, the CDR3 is TGTGCCAGCTCACCGGGCCCGGGAGGGCTCGGGGAGCAGTACTTC. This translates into CASSPGPGGLGEQYF.

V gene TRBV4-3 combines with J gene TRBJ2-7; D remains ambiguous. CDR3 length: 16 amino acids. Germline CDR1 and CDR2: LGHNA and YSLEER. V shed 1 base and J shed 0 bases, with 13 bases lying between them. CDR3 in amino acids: CASSQVYRQVSYEQYF. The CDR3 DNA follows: TGCGCCAGCAGCCAAGTTTACCGGCAGGTCTCCTACGAGCAGTACTTC.

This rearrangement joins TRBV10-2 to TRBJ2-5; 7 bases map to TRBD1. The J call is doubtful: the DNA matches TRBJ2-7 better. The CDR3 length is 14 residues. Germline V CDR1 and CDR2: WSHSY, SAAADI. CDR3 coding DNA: TGCGCCAGCAGGGAGAGAGACAGGGTGGACGAGCAGTACTTC. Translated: CASRERDRVDEQYF.

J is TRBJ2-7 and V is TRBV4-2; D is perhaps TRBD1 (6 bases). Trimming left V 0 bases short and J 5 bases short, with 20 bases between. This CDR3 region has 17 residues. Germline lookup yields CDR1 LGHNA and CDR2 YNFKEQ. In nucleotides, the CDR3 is TGTGCCAGCAGCCAAGATGAGTTAGGCAGGGGCTACCACGAGCAGTACTTC. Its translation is CASSQDELGRGYHEQYF.

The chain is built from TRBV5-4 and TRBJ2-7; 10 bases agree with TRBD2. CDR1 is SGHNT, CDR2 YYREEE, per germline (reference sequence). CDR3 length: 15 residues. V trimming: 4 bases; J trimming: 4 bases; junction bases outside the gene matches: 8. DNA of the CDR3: TGTGCCAGCAGCCAGGCGGCTAGCGGGAGATACGAGCAGTACTTC. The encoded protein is CASSQAASGRYEQYF.